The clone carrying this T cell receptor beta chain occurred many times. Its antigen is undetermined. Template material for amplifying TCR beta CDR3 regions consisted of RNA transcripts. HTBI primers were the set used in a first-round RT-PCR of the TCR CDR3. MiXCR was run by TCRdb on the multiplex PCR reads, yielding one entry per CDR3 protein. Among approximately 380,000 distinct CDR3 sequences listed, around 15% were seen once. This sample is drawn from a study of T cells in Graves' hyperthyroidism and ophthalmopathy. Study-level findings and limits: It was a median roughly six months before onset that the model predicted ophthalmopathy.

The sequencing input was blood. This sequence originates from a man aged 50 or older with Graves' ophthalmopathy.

The CDR3 DNA reads as TGTGCCAGCAGTTACTCGATTCGGGCCCTGAACACTGAAGCTTTCTTT. Amino acids: CASSYSIRALNTEAFF. This chain links TRBV6-5 with TRBJ1-1; no clear D. This CDR3 has 16 amino acids. Germline V gene sequence: CDR1 MNHEY, CDR2 SVGAGI. V lost 0 bases to trimming and J lost 0 bases, with 11 bases between them.